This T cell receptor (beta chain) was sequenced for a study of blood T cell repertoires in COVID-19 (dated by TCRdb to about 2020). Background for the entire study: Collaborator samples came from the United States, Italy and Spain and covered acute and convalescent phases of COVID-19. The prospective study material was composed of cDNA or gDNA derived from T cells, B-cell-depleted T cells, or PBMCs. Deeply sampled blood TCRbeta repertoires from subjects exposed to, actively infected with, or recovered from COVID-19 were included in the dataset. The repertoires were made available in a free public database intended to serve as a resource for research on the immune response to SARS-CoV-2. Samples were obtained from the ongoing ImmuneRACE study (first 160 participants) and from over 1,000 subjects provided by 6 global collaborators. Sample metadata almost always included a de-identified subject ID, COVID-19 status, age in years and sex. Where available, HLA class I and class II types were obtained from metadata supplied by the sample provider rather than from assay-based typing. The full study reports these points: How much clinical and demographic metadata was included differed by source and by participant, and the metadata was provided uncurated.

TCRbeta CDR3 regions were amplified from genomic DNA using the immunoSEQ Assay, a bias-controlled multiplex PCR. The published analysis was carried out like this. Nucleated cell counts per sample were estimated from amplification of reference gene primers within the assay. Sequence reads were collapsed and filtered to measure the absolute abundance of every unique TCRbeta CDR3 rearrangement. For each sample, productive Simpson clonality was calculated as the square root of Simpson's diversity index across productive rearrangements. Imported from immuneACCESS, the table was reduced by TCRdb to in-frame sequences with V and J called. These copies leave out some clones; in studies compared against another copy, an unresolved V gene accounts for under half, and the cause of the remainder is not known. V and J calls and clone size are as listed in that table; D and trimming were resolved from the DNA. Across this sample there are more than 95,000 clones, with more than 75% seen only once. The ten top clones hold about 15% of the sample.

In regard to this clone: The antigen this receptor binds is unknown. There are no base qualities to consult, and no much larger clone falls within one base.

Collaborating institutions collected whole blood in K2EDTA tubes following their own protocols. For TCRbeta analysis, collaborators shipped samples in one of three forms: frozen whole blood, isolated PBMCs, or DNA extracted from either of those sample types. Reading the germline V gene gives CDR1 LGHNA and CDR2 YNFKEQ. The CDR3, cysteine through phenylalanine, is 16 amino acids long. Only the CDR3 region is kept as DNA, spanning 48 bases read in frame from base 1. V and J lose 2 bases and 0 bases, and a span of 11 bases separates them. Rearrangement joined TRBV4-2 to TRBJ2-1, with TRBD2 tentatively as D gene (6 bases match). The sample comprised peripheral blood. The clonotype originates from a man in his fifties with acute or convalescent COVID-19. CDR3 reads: CASSQTGGSSYNEQFF. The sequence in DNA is TGTGCCAGCAGCCAAACTGGAGGGAGCTCCTACAATGAGCAGTTCTTC.